This TCR beta chain was sequenced for a study of beta chain features in type 1 diabetes. This clone was detected a few times. The CDR3 spans 16 residues. The V gene end was trimmed by 2 bases and the J gene end by 3 bases; junction bases not matched to a gene: 5. From germline, CDR1 is ENHRY and CDR2 SYGVKD. The whole isolated RNA underwent reverse transcription, so sequencing captured expressed TCRB transcripts. Generated by immunoSEQ multiplex PCR, the TCRdb table keeps only in-frame clones and is missing some. The sample lists hundreds of thousands of clones; 15% were seen once. Sequenced: naive CD4+ T cells from blood. This chain links TRBV10-3 with TRBJ1-5; 9 nucleotides match TRBD1. This clonotype was obtained from a man between 18 and 29 years old in good health. The CDR3 nucleotides are TGTGCCATCAGTGAGAAAGACAGGGGGTACAATCAGCCCCAGCATTTT. This gives the protein CAISEKDRGYNQPQHF.